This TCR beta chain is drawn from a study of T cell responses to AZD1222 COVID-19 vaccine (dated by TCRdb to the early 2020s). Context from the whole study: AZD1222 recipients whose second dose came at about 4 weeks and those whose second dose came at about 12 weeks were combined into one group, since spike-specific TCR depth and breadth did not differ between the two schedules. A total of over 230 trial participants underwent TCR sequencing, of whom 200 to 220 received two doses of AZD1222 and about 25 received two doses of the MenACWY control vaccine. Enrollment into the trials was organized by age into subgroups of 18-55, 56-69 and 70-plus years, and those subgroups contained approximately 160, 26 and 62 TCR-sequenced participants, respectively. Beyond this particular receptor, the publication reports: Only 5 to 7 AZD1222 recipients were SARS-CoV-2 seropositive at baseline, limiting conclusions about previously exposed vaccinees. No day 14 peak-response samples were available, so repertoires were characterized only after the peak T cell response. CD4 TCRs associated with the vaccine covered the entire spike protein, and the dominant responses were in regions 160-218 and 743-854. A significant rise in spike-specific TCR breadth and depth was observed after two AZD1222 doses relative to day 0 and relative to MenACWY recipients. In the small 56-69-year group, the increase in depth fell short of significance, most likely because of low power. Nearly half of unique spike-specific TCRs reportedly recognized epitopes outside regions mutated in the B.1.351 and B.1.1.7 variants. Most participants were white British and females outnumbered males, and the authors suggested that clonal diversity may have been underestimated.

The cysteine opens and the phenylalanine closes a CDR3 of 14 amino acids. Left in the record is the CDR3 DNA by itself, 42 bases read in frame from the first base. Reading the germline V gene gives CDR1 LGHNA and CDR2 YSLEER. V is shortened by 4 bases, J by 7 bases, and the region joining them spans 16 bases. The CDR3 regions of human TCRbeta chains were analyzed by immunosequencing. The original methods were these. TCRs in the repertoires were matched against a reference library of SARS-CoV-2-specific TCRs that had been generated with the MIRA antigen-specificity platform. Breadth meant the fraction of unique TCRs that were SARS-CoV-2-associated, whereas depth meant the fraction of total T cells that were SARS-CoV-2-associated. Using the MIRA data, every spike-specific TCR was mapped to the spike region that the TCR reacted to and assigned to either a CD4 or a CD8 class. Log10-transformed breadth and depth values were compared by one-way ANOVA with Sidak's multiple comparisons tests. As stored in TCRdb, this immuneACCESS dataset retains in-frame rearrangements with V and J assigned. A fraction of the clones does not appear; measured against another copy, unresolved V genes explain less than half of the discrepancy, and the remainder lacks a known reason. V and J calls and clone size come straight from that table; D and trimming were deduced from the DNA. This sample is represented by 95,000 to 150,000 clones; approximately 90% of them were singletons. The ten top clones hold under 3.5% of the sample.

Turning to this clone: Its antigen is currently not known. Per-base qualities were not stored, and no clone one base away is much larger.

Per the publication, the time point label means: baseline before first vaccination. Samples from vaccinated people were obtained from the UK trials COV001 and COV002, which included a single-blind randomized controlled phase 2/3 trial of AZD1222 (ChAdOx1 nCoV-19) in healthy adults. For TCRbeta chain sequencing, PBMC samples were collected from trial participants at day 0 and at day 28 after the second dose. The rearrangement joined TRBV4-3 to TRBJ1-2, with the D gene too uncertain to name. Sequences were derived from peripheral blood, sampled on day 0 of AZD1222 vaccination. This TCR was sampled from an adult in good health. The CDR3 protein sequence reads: CASSLGTGPGGYTF. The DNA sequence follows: TGCGCCAGCAGCCTGGGCACCGGGCCGGGTGGCTACACCTTC.